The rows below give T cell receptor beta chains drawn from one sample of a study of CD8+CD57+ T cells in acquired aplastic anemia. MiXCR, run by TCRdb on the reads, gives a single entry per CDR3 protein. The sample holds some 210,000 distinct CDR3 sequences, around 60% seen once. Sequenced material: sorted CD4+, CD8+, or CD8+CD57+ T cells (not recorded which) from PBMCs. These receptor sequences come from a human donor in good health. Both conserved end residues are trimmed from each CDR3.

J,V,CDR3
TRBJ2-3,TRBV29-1,SVRGTQATDTQY
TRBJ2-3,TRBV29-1,SVGTGGVTDTQY
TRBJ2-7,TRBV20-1,SARDALNGGPYEQY
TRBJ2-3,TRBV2,ASSVPATDTQY
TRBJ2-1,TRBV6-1,ASSKSENNEQF
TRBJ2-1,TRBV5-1,ASSLGDRGNNEQF
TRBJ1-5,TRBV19,ASSSVSNQPQH
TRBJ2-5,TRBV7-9,ASSSQGVVETQY
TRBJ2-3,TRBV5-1,ASSLYGGGALTDTQY
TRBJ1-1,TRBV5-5,ASSTDRDPSNTEAF
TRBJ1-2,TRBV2,ASRAGTGWNYGYT
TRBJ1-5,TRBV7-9,AKGRDRGPQH
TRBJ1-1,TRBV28,ATTNRGPPNTEAF
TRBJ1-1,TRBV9,ASSVGVYGEAF
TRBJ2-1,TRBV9,ASSVGTSGERYNEQF
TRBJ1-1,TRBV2,ASSVARKNTEAF
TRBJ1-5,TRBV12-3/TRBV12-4,ASGDGNQPQH
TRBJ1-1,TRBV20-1,SARQDEYTEAF
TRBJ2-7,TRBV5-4,ASSLDAYHYEQY
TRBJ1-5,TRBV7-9,ASSLGQGAQPQH
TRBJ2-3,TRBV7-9,ASSLAPGGRDTQY
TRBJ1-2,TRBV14,ASSQDQGSGYT
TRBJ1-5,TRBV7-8,ASSLDRVKPQH
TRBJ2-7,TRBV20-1,SARNRLRQTL
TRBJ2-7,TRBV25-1,ASSDLAGTSYEQY
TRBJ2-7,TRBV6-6,ASSHVGTEQY
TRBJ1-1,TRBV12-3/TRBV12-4,ASSPQTGTIAF
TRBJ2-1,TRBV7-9,ASSLPQDTGSSYNEQF
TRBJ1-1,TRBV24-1,ATSDQKRGLAGAF
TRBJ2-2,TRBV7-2,ASSLGGAGVSTGELF
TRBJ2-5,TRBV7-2,ASSFQPSQETQY
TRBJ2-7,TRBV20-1,SALPSGRAGGEQY
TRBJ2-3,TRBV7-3,ASSLGPGLGGSLTEADTQY
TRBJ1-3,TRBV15,ATSREVSASGNTIY
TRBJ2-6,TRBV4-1,ASSQGIGTSGGASGANVLT
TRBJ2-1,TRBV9,ASSAPDTMEYEQF
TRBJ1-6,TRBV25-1,ASSTGGRSPLH
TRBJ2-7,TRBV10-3,ATGTSGSVEQY
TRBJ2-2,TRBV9,ASSVPGQGAQGGELF
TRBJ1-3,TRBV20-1,SARHGAGNTIY
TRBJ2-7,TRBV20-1,SATSESGNYEQY
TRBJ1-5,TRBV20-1,SAYKDRGGNQPQH
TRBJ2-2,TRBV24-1,ATSDIGNTGELF
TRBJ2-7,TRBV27,ASSLYRGALYEQY
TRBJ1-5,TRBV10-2,ASSETGTNQPQH
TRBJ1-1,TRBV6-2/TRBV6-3,ASQRESTEAF
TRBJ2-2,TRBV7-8,ASPNGELF
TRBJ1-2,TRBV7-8,ASSHRTGDGYT
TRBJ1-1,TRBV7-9,ASSFQAMMNTEAF
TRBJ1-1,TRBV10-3,AISESEEAMNTEAF
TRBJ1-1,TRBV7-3,ASSQGLGNTEAF
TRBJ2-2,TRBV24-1,ATSSGQGGRNTGELF
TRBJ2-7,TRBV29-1,SVTRQGYEQY
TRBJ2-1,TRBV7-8,ASSPLAGAYNEQF
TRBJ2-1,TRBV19,ASSMGTSQYNEQF
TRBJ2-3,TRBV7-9,ASSLGTSGNIDTQY
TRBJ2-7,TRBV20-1,SAKTGYEQY